Listed below are T cell receptor beta chains from one sample, sequenced in a study of type 1 and type 2 diabetes patients. TCRdb processed the multiplex PCR reads anew with MiXCR; each CDR3 protein has one entry. The sample includes 250,000 or so distinct CDR3 sequences, over 45% of them seen just once. Specimen: peripheral blood mononuclear cells (PBMCs). All receptors derive from a man aged 18-30 years with type 2 diabetes. Each CDR3 is given without its conserved first and last residue. The order of the fields is J gene, V gene, CDR3 protein.

j_call: TRBJ1-4
v_call: TRBV2
cdr3_aa: ASRDRDNEKLF

j_call: TRBJ1-2
v_call: TRBV19
cdr3_aa: ASSMVGDAYGYT

j_call: TRBJ2-2
v_call: TRBV12-3/TRBV12-4
cdr3_aa: ASSPTGAVAERKLF

j_call: TRBJ2-6
v_call: TRBV7-8
cdr3_aa: ASSLGPGTSGADVLT

j_call: TRBJ1-1
v_call: TRBV15
cdr3_aa: ATSRRQVGNTEAF

j_call: TRBJ2-7
v_call: TRBV2
cdr3_aa: ASSALGWDSSYEQY

j_call: TRBJ2-7
v_call: TRBV6-4
cdr3_aa: ASSPIRTIAPYEQY

j_call: TRBJ2-7
v_call: TRBV6-1
cdr3_aa: ASQQGSYEQY

j_call: TRBJ1-2
v_call: TRBV5-1
cdr3_aa: ASSTITGSGRRVTHYGYT

j_call: TRBJ1-1
v_call: TRBV12-3/TRBV12-4
cdr3_aa: ASSLQGTEAF

j_call: TRBJ2-7
v_call: TRBV2
cdr3_aa: ASEGQGSSNEQY

j_call: TRBJ1-2
v_call: TRBV29-1
cdr3_aa: SVETHTGDYGYT

j_call: TRBJ2-7
v_call: TRBV9
cdr3_aa: ASSPGTSGRALGYEQY

j_call: TRBJ1-2
v_call: TRBV7-2
cdr3_aa: ASSLMTGTADYGYT

j_call: TRBJ2-7
v_call: TRBV19
cdr3_aa: ASSIGGTGFYELY

j_call: TRBJ1-2
v_call: TRBV12-3/TRBV12-4
cdr3_aa: ASSDRVPYGYT

j_call: TRBJ2-7
v_call: TRBV7-2
cdr3_aa: ASSLVKRIVYEQY

j_call: TRBJ1-1
v_call: TRBV30
cdr3_aa: AWSNWGGVNTEAF

j_call: TRBJ1-1
v_call: TRBV6-2/TRBV6-3
cdr3_aa: ASSLSLLNTEAF

j_call: TRBJ2-3
v_call: TRBV29-1
cdr3_aa: SVADTDTQY

j_call: TRBJ2-2
v_call: TRBV6-6
cdr3_aa: ASSLGTNTGELF

j_call: TRBJ2-3
v_call: TRBV19
cdr3_aa: ASSPSPGRQDTDTQY

j_call: TRBJ2-7
v_call: TRBV7-2
cdr3_aa: ASSLDSRATYKQY

j_call: TRBJ2-7
v_call: TRBV5-1
cdr3_aa: ASSLDGRGYEQC

j_call: TRBJ1-6
v_call: TRBV6-5
cdr3_aa: ASSFGQGLISPLH

j_call: TRBJ1-2
v_call: TRBV20-1
cdr3_aa: SAAQGVSYGYT

j_call: TRBJ1-1
v_call: TRBV20-1
cdr3_aa: SARQRNTEAF

j_call: TRBJ2-7
v_call: TRBV28
cdr3_aa: ASRGSGSHYEQY

j_call: TRBJ2-5
v_call: TRBV6-6
cdr3_aa: ASRPLAGIEETQY

j_call: TRBJ2-1
v_call: TRBV2
cdr3_aa: ASSPSGGPRGEQF

j_call: TRBJ1-4
v_call: TRBV5-1
cdr3_aa: ASSLAGGLTNEKLF

j_call: TRBJ2-7
v_call: TRBV9
cdr3_aa: ASSLGQGDSYEQY

j_call: TRBJ2-3
v_call: TRBV19
cdr3_aa: ASSIRPFGGPTDTQY

j_call: TRBJ2-1
v_call: TRBV5-1
cdr3_aa: ASSQGLAGGNEQF

j_call: TRBJ1-2
v_call: TRBV10-3
cdr3_aa: AIIEEQGANYGYT

j_call: TRBJ2-3
v_call: TRBV7-2
cdr3_aa: ASSLILVRADTQY

j_call: TRBJ2-3
v_call: TRBV2
cdr3_aa: ASSEGRALSTDTQY

j_call: TRBJ2-1
v_call: TRBV2
cdr3_aa: ASSALAGGRYNEQF

j_call: TRBJ1-1
v_call: TRBV15
cdr3_aa: ATSEGGRTEAF

j_call: TRBJ1-1
v_call: TRBV29-1
cdr3_aa: SVDWMNTEAF

j_call: TRBJ2-7
v_call: TRBV20-1
cdr3_aa: SASGRFYEQY

j_call: TRBJ1-2
v_call: TRBV3-1
cdr3_aa: ASSQDNSLYGYT

j_call: TRBJ2-7
v_call: TRBV19
cdr3_aa: ASSMGLSSYEQY

j_call: TRBJ1-2
v_call: TRBV15
cdr3_aa: ATSREGFLGYT

j_call: TRBJ2-1
v_call: TRBV7-9
cdr3_aa: ASKEGGNYNEQF

j_call: TRBJ2-7
v_call: TRBV29-1
cdr3_aa: SVAEGSEQY

j_call: TRBJ2-5
v_call: TRBV6-6
cdr3_aa: ASSSRQDETQY

j_call: TRBJ2-7
v_call: TRBV6-4
cdr3_aa: ASSRGRWDEQY

j_call: TRBJ2-7
v_call: TRBV18
cdr3_aa: ASSPGQGNEQY

j_call: TRBJ1-1
v_call: TRBV15
cdr3_aa: ATSRDVAEAF

j_call: TRBJ1-6
v_call: TRBV12-3/TRBV12-4
cdr3_aa: ASRRDSYNSPLH

j_call: TRBJ1-1
v_call: TRBV7-3
cdr3_aa: ASSLDRGAEAF

j_call: TRBJ1-4
v_call: TRBV10-3
cdr3_aa: ATSPGPNEKLF

j_call: TRBJ2-3
v_call: TRBV6-1
cdr3_aa: ASTDRKIIDTQY